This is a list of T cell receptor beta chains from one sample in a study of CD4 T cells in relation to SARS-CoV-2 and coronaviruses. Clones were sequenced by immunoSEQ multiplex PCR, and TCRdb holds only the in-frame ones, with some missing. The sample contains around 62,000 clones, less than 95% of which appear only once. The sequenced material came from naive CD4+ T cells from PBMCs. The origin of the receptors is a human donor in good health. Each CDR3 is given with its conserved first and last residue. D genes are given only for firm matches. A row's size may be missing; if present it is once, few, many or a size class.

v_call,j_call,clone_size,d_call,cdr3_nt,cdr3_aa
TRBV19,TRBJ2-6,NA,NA,TGTGCCAGTAGTATGTGGGGGGCTGGGGCCAACGTCCTGACTTTC,CASSMWGAGANVLTF
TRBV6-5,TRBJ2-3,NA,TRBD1,TGTGCCAGCAGAAAGGACAGGGGGCCGACAGATACGCAGTATTTT,CASRKDRGPTDTQYF
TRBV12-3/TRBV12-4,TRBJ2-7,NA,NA,TGTGCCAGCAGTTCGTATAGTGGATACGAGCAGTACTTC,CASSSYSGYEQYF
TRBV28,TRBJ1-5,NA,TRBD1,TGTGCCAGCAGTTCACCGACAGGGCGCAATCAGCCCCAGCATTTT,CASSSPTGRNQPQHF
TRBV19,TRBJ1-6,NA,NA,TGTGCCAGTAATCAGGCGGCAGGCAATTCACCCCTCCACTTT,CASNQAAGNSPLHF
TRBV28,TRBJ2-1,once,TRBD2,TGTGCCAGCAGTAAAGGGACTAGCGGGAGTGGTGAGCAGTTCTTC,CASSKGTSGSGEQFF
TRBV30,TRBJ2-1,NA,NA,TGTGCCTGGTCTAGCTCCTACAATGAGCAGTTCTTC,CAWSSSYNEQFF
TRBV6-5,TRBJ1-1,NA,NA,TGTGCCAGCAGTTACTCGATACGAGCCGAAGCTTTCTTT,CASSYSIRAEAFF
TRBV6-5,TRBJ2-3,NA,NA,TGTGCCAGCAGGAAGGTGGGCACAGATACGCAGTATTTT,CASRKVGTDTQYF
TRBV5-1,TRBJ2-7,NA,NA,TGCGCCAGCAGCTTGGACCCACCTAGGACCTACGAGCAGTACTTC,CASSLDPPRTYEQYF
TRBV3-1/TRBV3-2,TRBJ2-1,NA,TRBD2,TGTGCCAGCAGCCACGGACTAGCGGGAGGGATTGGGTTCTTC,CASSHGLAGGIGFF
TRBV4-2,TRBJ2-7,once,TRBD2,TGTGCCAGCAGCCAGGGTCTAGCGGGAGTATCCGAGCAGTACTTC,CASSQGLAGVSEQYF
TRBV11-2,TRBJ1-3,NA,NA,TGTGCCAGCAGCTTAGTAGGGGGTCCAAACTCTGGAAACACCATATATTTT,CASSLVGGPNSGNTIYF
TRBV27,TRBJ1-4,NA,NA,TGTGCCAGCGGACAATCAGGCTTTGTGGGGGAAAAACTGTTTTTT,CASGQSGFVGEKLFF
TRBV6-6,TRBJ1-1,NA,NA,TGTGCCGCCCAGGGAGGACTGAACACTGAAGCTTTCTTT,CAAQGGLNTEAFF
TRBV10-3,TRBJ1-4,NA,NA,TGTGCCATCAGTGAGAACGACGAACGCCAAGAAAAACTGTTTTTT,CAISENDERQEKLFF
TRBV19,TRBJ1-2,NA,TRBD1,TGTGCCAGTAGTATGCGACAGGGGGATGGCTACACCTTC,CASSMRQGDGYTF
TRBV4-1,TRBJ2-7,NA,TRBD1,TGCGCCAGCAGCATTTTACACCGGGACAGGGGGTCCAACGAGCAGTACTTC,CASSILHRDRGSNEQYF
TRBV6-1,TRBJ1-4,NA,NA,TGTGCCAGCAGTGAGGGGGCGCTGGGTGAAAAACTGTTTTTT,CASSEGALGEKLFF
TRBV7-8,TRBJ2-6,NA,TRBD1,TGTGCCAGCAGCCCTACAGGGGCCCTCCTCTCTGGGGCCAACGTCCTGACTTTC,CASSPTGALLSGANVLTF
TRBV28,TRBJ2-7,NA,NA,TGTGCCAGCAGTTTTGGGCCCTCCGAGCAGTACTTC,CASSFGPSEQYF
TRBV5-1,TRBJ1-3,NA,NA,TGCGCCAGCAGCCGGGACGGCGGCTCTGGAAACACCATATATTTT,CASSRDGGSGNTIYF